This TCR beta chain appears in the sequencing data of a study of T cell repertoires in cytomegalovirus infection. Background on the study: CMV infection together with matching HLA type was indicated by public TCR beta signatures.

Study findings and constraints: Ex vivo responses were dominated by HLA-C-restricted CMV-specific TCR beta clonotypes. CMV carriers with the relevant HLA were identified by cumulative public TCR beta family frequency.

This clonotype came up once. What it binds is unknown. One end of the junction does not line up with germline, which may come from a read error. The germline V gene encodes CDR1 ENHRY and CDR2 SYGVKD. The CDR3 extends over 12 amino acids. One entry per CDR3 protein results from TCRdb running MiXCR on the reads. The repertoire consists of about 230,000 distinct CDR3 sequences, with approximately 24% occurring once and the leading ten covering about 20%. This clonotype was sampled from a human donor in good health (CMV status not recorded). Some clones in this sample may be carry-over from other donors' samples. The chain has TRBV10-3 and TRBJ2-7; perhaps TRBD1 as D (5 bases). Sequencing input: CD8+ T cells from PBMCs. The CDR3 DNA reads as TGTGCCATCATGCAGGGCGGCTACGAGCAGGACTTC. Encoded protein: CAIMQGGYEQDF.